This TCR beta chain was found in a study of post-analysis software for immune sequencing data (dated by TCRdb to 2014 to 2015). Regarding the study in general: The recorded disease courses included relapsing-remitting, secondary progressive and progressive-relapsing multiple sclerosis, and some patients had no subtype annotation. A subset of samples was prepared in parallel using single-end sample barcoding, then pooled and co-amplified after Illumina adapter ligation. The multiple sclerosis patient repertoires were compared with approximately 11 previously published healthy control repertoires from donors aged 6 to 25 years. What the research found in general, with its limitations: The control group was slightly older than the multiple sclerosis patient group. Multiple sclerosis patients had significantly lower normalized Chao1 diversity than controls, a result that suggests substantial peripheral T-cell clonal expansion. Strong co-clustering of samples prepared in the same batch was shown by direct clustering with F measure, prompting a batch-effect correction.

Only a few counts were recorded for this clonotype. It lacks a known antigen. At one of its ends the junction is not consistent with the germline gene, which may arise from a read error. The method was PCR. Instrument on record: Illumina HiSeq 2500. To reduce PCR and sequencing biases, unique molecular identifiers were incorporated into the TCR beta cDNA libraries. Per 1 to 10 million input T cells, roughly 500,000 cDNA molecules were obtained, such that each molecule approximated one T cell. Patient libraries were prepared and sequenced with the same protocol used for the earlier healthy control dataset. Within a given batch, samples were prepared together, multiplexed and sequenced on the same HiSeq lane. The paper's data handling went like this. MIGEC handled the raw barcoded reads, throwing out single-read molecular identifier groups before consensus assembly and CDR3 extraction. Clonotype tables were post-analysed with VDJtools, normalizing diversity by down-sampling all datasets to the smallest sample size. In repertoire overlap clustering, CDR3 amino acid sequences, but not nucleotide sequences, were matched to correct batch-related cross-sample contamination. TCRdb trimmed public reads at Q25 via fastp, called clones via MiXCR and kept in-frame beta chains. All rows with the same CDR3 protein become a single entry with the most common DNA and genes. In this record, the V and J calls reflect TCRdb's handling and not the investigators' own analysis. Present in this sample are some 500,000 distinct CDR3 sequences, under 55% of which were seen just once. The top ten hold about 12% of the sample.

To demonstrate the VDJtools post-analysis software, the study profiled TCR beta repertoires from the peripheral blood of 10 to 15 young patients with multiple sclerosis. The multiple sclerosis patients were children and adolescents between about 6 and 16 years of age. Sequencing input: blood. The sequence derives from a girl under 18 with multiple sclerosis.

The CDR3 has the sequence CASTLGTSGYNEQFF. The DNA sequence is given as TGTGCCAGCACTTTAGGGACTAGCGGATACAATGAGCAGTTCTTC. The chain is encoded by TRBV12-3 or TRBV12-4 joined to TRBJ2-1; TRBD2 agrees with 11 junctional bases. From the cysteine up to the phenylalanine, the CDR3 has a length of 15 residues. Of all the DNA, just the CDR3 is kept, 45 bases in frame from base 1.